A selection of T cell receptor beta chains follows, all from one sample in a study of beta chain features in type 1 diabetes. Clones were sequenced by immunoSEQ multiplex PCR, and TCRdb holds only the in-frame ones, with some missing. The table records 140,000 or so clones, 9.2% of them present only once. Sequencing was done on a sample of central memory CD4+ T cells from blood. The receptors here all came from a man younger than 35 in good health. Both conserved end residues are part of each CDR3. The D gene is left open where the match is weak. Clone size is stated in some rows and not others, as once, few, many or a class when expanded.

d_call	v_call	clone_size	cdr3_length	j_call	cdr3_nt	cdr3_aa
TRBD1	TRBV9	-	14	TRBJ2-7	TGTGCCAGCAGCGTAGCCCCAGACAGGGCTGAGCAGTACTTC	CASSVAPDRAEQYF
-	TRBV14	few	15	TRBJ1-6	TGTGCCAGCAGCCTCCAGTCCATCGTTAATTCACCCCTCCACTTT	CASSLQSIVNSPLHF
TRBD1	TRBV18	few	13	TRBJ1-2	TGTGCCAGCTCACCGGACAGGGTCTATGGCTACACCTTC	CASSPDRVYGYTF
TRBD2	TRBV9	-	15	TRBJ2-1	TGTGCCAGCAGCGTGCGGGGGGGCCCTTACAATGAGCAGTTCTTC	CASSVRGGPYNEQFF
-	TRBV19	few	13	TRBJ2-5	TGTGCCAGTAGTAGAAGCAGGGTAGAGACCCAGTACTTC	CASSRSRVETQYF
-	TRBV29-1	-	10	TRBJ1-2	TGCAGCGTTGACCAGTATGGCTACACCTTC	CSVDQYGYTF
-	TRBV6-5	-	12	TRBJ2-3	TGTGCCAGCAGAGGAGGGCCAGATACGCAGTATTTT	CASRGGPDTQYF
TRBD2	TRBV5-5	-	15	TRBJ2-7	TGTGCCAGCACACCGGGACTAGCGGGTGTCGGCGAGCAGTACTTC	CASTPGLAGVGEQYF
TRBD2	TRBV29-1	few	15	TRBJ2-2	TGCAGCGGGGCCTTAACTAGCGGGAACACCGGGGAGCTGTTTTTT	CSGALTSGNTGELFF
-	TRBV11-2	-	14	TRBJ1-3	TGTGCCAGCAGCGCTCAGGGCTCTGGAAACACCATATATTTT	CASSAQGSGNTIYF
-	TRBV6-1	few	15	TRBJ2-5	TGTGCCAGCAGTGACGGGGGATTGGGGGAAGAGACCCAGTACTTC	CASSDGGLGEETQYF
-	TRBV9	-	16	TRBJ1-2	TGTGCCAGCAGCCCCCGGGGGGACCTAGGAGATGGTGGCTACACCTTC	CASSPRGDLGDGGYTF
-	TRBV7-9	many	13	TRBJ1-6	TGTGCCAGCAGCGGAGAGGGGGATTCACCCCTCCACTTT	CASSGEGDSPLHF